This T cell receptor (beta chain) was found in a study of T cells after yellow fever vaccination (dated by TCRdb to between 2019 and 2020). Regarding the study in general: The SMART-Seq v4 Ultra Low Input RNA kit was used to prepare libraries from fractions with low cell numbers. Blood was collected at multiple timepoints before and after primary and secondary immunization, and bulk PBMC replicates and cell subsets were isolated. To track T-cell clones before and after primary and booster YFV17D yellow fever vaccination, bulk TCR alpha and beta repertoires were sequenced longitudinally. The cohort comprised two healthy male donors, one aged 18 to 30 and one aged 30 to 40 years. Study-wide conclusions, independent of this receptor: FACS-sorted repertoires could contain abundant contaminating clonotypes from the bulk population, so computational filtering was required. A small share of clonotypes occurred in both CD4 and CD8 compartments, likely arising from convergent recombination. Compared with the primary T-cell response, the secondary T-cell response was faster but weaker, reaching its peak on day 5 rather than on day 15. Most clones expanded after primary vaccination were re-detected after the booster (around 96% of CD4 and around 88% of CD8), suggesting broad memory maintenance. The study included only a couple of donors, which limits how far the findings can be generalized.

TCR cDNA was synthesized by 5'RACE template switching, through which a universal primer site and unique molecular identifiers were introduced. cDNA synthesis was primed from both the TCR alpha and TCR beta constant segments. Two PCR steps were used to amplify libraries, with sample barcodes and sequencing adapters being added in the second step. Sequencing of the libraries was done on either Illumina HiSeq 2500 (2x100 bp) or NovaSeq (2x150 bp). In the original analysis: MIGEC handled demultiplexing of reads and collapsing into UMI consensus sequences, while MiXCR performed V(D)J alignment. Clonotypes responding to the vaccine were identified with edgeR on replicate PBMC samples, with the criteria of FDR below 0.01 and a log2 fold change above 5 up to day 15. Bulk clonotypes were assigned CD4 or CD8 identity according to which sequenced CD4 or CD8 repertoire held them at higher abundance. In TCRdb, the public reads were trimmed at Q25 with fastp and aligned with MiXCR, with productive beta chains retained. Identical CDR3 protein sequences are pooled into one entry, listed with their most common genes and DNA. These V and J calls originate from TCRdb's pipeline instead of the authors' own analysis. This sample lists over 150,000 distinct CDR3 sequences; 5.5% to 8% were detected once. Just under 3% of the sample belongs to the ten largest clones.

The germline V gene (reference sequence) sets CDR1 to SEHNR and CDR2 to FQNEAQ. The CDR3 spans 12 residues, from the cysteine through the phenylalanine. Just CDR3 DNA is preserved here, 36 bases in frame from base 1. V was cut back by 5 bases and J by 5 bases, leaving a gap of 9 bases between them. The sample's treatment or condition label is to be understood as: live attenuated yellow fever vaccine strain. PBMCs were isolated from peripheral blood using a standard Ficoll-Paque protocol. Dynabeads CD4 and CD8 positive selection kits were used to isolate the CD4 and CD8 T-cell fractions. TriZol was used to extract RNA from bulk PBMCs, from CD4 and CD8 fractions, and from dextramer-positive and dextramer-negative fractions. This clonotype was recorded many times. Its antigen is unknown. No base-level quality is on record; no much larger clone is a single base apart.

Rearrangement joined TRBV7-9 to TRBJ1-2, and perhaps TRBD1 as D gene, on 5 matching bases. This specimen was CD4+ T cells sorted from PBMCs, taken on the day of the first yellow fever vaccination. The clonotype originates from a man between 18 and 35 years old who received the YFV17D yellow fever vaccine. This receptor carries the CDR3 CASSKTAYGYTF. In nucleotide form, the sequence is TGTGCCAGCAGCAAGACAGCTTATGGCTACACCTTC.